This paragraph reports one TCR beta chain. The sample originates from a study of blood T cell repertoires in COVID-19. About the research overall: The United States, Italy and Spain supplied acute and convalescent COVID-19 samples. Sample material is recorded as cDNA or gDNA derived from T cells, B-cell-depleted T cells, or PBMCs.

Original data processing: Reference gene primer amplification gave estimated nucleated cell counts. Clones were read by immunoSEQ multiplex PCR, and TCRdb kept only the in-frame ones, dropping some. V and J calls and clone size are those listed in that table; D and trimming were worked out from the DNA. The sample contains roughly 670,000 clones, 70% to 90% of which appear only once. The CDR3 consists of 17 residues. CDR1 and CDR2 from the germline V gene are SEHNR and FQNEAQ (reference sequence). J gave up 3 bases and V 4 bases, and 10 bases lay outside the gene matches. The origin of this receptor is a woman in her late teens or twenties with acute or convalescent COVID-19. The chain has TRBV7-9 and TRBJ1-3, with 9 bases identical to TRBD1. Input material: peripheral blood. CDR3 residues: CASSYRRDRVSGNTIYF. CDR3 bases: TGTGCCAGCAGCTATCGCCGGGACAGGGTTAGTGGAAACACCATATATTTT.